This TCR beta chain was obtained from a study of technical replicates of blood from several donors. Assay: immunoSEQ multiplex PCR; the TCRdb copy retains only in-frame clones and omits some. The table records almost 70,000 clones, over 75% of them present only once. The CDR3 runs to 14 residues. V was clipped by 10 bases and J by 3 bases; unmatched bases: 8. In germline, CDR1 is MNHNY, CDR2 SVGAGI (reference sequence). Sequencing input: PBMCs. The genes are TRBV6-6 and TRBJ2-3; 9 bases fit TRBD2. The sequence was obtained from a human donor in good health. Some clones in this sample may be carry-over from other donors' samples. CDR3 bases: TGTGCCACCAAGGTGCTAGCGGGGACAGATACGCAGTATTTT. Translation gives CATKVLAGTDTQYF.